This T cell receptor (beta chain) was retrieved from a study of shared T cell receptors in the human thymus. The sample holds a few counts of this clone. Data came from immunoSEQ multiplex PCR; TCRdb stores just in-frame clones and leaves some out. Of about 660,000 clones listed, approximately 88% were seen once; the top ten hold about 0.01%. Germline V lookup: CDR1 LNHDA, CDR2 SQIVND (reference sequence). The ends lost 6 bases at V and 2 bases at J; junction bases unmatched: 5. CDR3 length: 17 amino acids. In addition, the sample was reused for a study of human thymus T cells.

The genes are TRBV19 and TRBJ2-2, with 14 bases aligning to TRBD2. Input material: thymocytes. The clonotype comes from a boy younger than two with a congenital heart defect. The CDR3 here is CASSRTSGRKNTGELFF. The CDR3 coding sequence is TGTGCCAGTAGCCGGACTAGCGGGAGGAAAAACACCGGGGAGCTGTTTTTT.